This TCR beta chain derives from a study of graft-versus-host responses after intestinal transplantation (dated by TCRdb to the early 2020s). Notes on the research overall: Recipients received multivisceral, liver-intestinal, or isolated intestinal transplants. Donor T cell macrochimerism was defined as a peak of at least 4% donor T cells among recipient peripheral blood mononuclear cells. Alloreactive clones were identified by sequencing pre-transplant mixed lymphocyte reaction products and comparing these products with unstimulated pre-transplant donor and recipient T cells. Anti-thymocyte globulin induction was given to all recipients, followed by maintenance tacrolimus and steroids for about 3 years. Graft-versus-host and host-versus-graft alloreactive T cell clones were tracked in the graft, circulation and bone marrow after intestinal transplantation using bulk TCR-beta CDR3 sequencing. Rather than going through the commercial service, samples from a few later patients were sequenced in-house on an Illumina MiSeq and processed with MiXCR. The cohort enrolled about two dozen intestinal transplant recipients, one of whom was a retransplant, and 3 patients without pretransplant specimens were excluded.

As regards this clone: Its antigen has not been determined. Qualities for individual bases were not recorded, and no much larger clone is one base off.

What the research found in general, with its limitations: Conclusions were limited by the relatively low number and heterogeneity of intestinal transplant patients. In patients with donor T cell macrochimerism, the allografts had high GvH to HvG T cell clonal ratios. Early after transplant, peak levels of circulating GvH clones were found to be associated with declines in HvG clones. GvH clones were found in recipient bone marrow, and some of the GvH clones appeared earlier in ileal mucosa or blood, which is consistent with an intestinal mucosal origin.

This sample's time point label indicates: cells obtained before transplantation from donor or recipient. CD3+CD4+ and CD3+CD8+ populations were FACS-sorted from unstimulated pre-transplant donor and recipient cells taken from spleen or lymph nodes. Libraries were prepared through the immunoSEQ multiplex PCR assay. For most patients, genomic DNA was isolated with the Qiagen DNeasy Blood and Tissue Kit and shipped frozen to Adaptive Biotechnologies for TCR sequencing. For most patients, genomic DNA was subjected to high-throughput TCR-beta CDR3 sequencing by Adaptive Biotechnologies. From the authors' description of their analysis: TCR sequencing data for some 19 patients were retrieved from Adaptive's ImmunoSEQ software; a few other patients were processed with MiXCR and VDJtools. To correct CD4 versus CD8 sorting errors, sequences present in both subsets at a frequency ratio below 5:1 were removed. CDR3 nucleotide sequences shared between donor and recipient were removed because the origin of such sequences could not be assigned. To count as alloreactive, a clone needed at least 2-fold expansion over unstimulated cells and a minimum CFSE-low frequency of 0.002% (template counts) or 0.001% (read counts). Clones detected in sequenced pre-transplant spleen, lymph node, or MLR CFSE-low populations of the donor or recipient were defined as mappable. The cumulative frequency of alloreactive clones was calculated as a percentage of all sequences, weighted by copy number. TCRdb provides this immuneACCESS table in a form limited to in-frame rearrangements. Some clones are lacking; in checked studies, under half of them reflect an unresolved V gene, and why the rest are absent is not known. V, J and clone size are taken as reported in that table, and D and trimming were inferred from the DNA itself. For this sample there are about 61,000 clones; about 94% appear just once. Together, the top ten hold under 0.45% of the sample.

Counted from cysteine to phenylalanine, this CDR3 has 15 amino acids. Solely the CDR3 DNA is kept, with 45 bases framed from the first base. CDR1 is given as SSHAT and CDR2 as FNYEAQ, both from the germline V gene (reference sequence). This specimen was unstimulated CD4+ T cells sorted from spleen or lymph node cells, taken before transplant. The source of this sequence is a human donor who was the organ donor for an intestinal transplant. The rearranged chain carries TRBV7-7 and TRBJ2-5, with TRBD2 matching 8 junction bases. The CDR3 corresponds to CASSSRGGAGETQYF. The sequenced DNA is TGTGCTAGCTCTAGTCGGGGGGGGGCGGGAGAGACCCAGTACTTC. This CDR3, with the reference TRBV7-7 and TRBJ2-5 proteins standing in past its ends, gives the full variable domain GAGVSQSPRYKVTKRGQDVTLRCDPISSHATLYWYQQALGQGPEFLTYFNYEAQPDKSGLPSDRFSAERPEGSISTLTIQRTEQRDSAMYRCASSSRGGAGETQYFGPGTRLLVL.